The 24 T cell receptor beta chains reported below all come from one sample, sequenced in a study of tumor and adjacent non-tumor tissue in lung cancer. This sample's RNA came from whole unsorted tissue. Distant lung tissue was collected more than 3 cm away from the tumor edge. A modified ARM-PCR protocol with three rounds of nested PCR amplified TCRbeta. MiXCR, run by TCRdb on the multiplex PCR reads, gives a single entry per CDR3 protein. Of roughly 120,000 distinct CDR3 sequences in the sample, about 61% were seen once. Material for sequencing was distant non-tumor lung tissue. The receptor set was obtained from a man aged 55 to 70 with non-small cell lung cancer.

For this clonotype: One end of the junction is discordant with germline, which a read error may explain. This CDR3 is CASSQVWEGEQF. CDR3 nucleotides: TGCGCCAGCAGCCAAGTCTGGGAAGGTGAGCAGTTC. The chain recombines TRBV4-1 with TRBJ2-7; no reliable D call. The CDR3 totals 12 residues. Germline loops: CDR1 MGHRA, CDR2 YSYEKL.

As to this clonotype: A read error may be the cause here, since a much bigger clone is one base away. This chain links TRBV7-2 with TRBJ2-3; no clear D. Per germline, CDR1 SGHTA and CDR2 FQGNSA. The CDR3 loop spans 15 amino acids. CDR3 amino acids: CASNLSATKTYTQYF. The CDR3 bases are TGTGCCAGCAACTTATCAGCAACCAAAACATATACGCAGTATTTT.

The genes are TRBV29-1 and TRBJ1-1; D is unclear. Trimming pared 4 bases from V and 4 bases from J, leaving 16 bases between. This CDR3 has 14 residues. Per germline, CDR1 SQVTM and CDR2 ANQGSEA. As DNA, the CDR3 is TGCAGCGTTGGGAGTACAGTGTGGAGCACTGAAGCTTTCTTT. This gives the protein CSVGSTVWSTEAFF.

In regard to this clonotype: The junction and the germline gene differ at one end; a read error may be behind it. The chain is built from TRBV7-8 and TRBJ2-7; D gene uncertain. The CDR3 consists of 14 residues. Germline loops: CDR1 SGHVS, CDR2 FQNEAQ. The CDR3 loop reads CVSSLDGPLDEQYF. CDR3 DNA: TGTGTCAGCAGCTTAGACGGCCCGTTGGATGAGCAGTACTTC.

This clonotype appeared many times. The J gene is TRBJ2-7, the V gene TRBV5-4, with D maybe TRBD2 (5 bases). The CDR3 contains 14 residues. Germline CDR1 is SGHNT and CDR2 is YYREEE (reference sequence). V lost 3 bases and J 2 bases, leaving 12 bases between the germline ends. The CDR3 DNA is TGTGCCAGCAGCTCACAAGACGGGGCCTACGAGCAGTACTTC. It codes for CASSSQDGAYEQYF.

The chain combines TRBV11-3 with TRBJ2-7; 8 bases map to TRBD1. The trim removed 7 bases at V and 9 bases at J, leaving 17 bases unmatched. The CDR3 consists of 15 residues. Germline lookup yields CDR1 SGHNT and CDR2 YENEEA. The CDR3 loop is CASIHTGTGNDGQYF. The CDR3 nucleotides read TGTGCCAGCATCCATACCGGGACAGGCAATGACGGGCAGTACTTC.

A word on this clonotype: No conserved phenylalanine or tryptophan is present at the end of the CDR3, so a read error is the likely explanation. The CDR3 loop reads CASSYGGGETQYL. The CDR3 bases are TGTGCCAGCAGTTACGGAGGTGGGGAGACCCAGTACCTC. The V call is TRBV6-6, the J call TRBJ2-5, with a weak D call TRBD2 (5 bases). The CDR3 is 13 amino acids. Trimming removed 2 bases from V and 5 bases from J, with 9 bases in between. Germline assignment: CDR1 MNHNY and CDR2 SVGAGI (reference sequence).

The CDR3 protein is CASQDRIRGKNTEAFF. CDR3 in DNA: TGTGCCAGCCAAGATCGCATCAGAGGGAAGAACACTGAAGCTTTCTTT. The rearrangement joins TRBV4-2 to TRBJ1-1; no clear D. Deletions cut 8 bases from V and 1 base from J, with 20 bases between. CDR1 is LGHNA, CDR2 YNFKEQ, per germline. This CDR3 spans 16 amino acids.

As for this clonotype: A single base separates this from a much larger clone, so it may be a read error. The gene calls are TRBV5-4 and TRBJ2-5; 11 nucleotides line up with TRBD1. Per the germline V gene, CDR1 is SGHNT and CDR2 is YYREEE (reference sequence). The CDR3 is 16 residues long. J gave up 5 bases and V 6 bases, and 12 bases lay outside the gene matches. CDR3: CASNYPGQGASETQYF. The CDR3 nucleotides read TGTGCCAGCAACTACCCCGGACAGGGGGCTTCGGAGACCCAGTACTTC. The full variable domain, in which reference TRBV5-4 and TRBJ2-5 provide the parts outside the CDR3, is ETGVTQSPTHLIKTRGQQVTLRCSSQSGHNTVSWYQQALGQGPQFIFQYYREEENGRGNFPPRFSGLQFPNYSSELNVNALELDDSALYLCASNYPGQGASETQYFGPGTRLLVL.

Points on this clonotype: This could be a read error, since a much larger clone is one nucleotide away. The chain combines TRBV5-1 with TRBJ1-6; 7 nucleotides align to TRBD1. The trim removed 5 bases at V and 9 bases at J, leaving 8 bases unmatched. CDR3 length: 14 amino acids. Germline V gene data show CDR1 as SGHRS and CDR2 as YFSETQ. In DNA, the CDR3 is TGCGCCAGCAGTTACCAGGGGGGGGGTTCACCCCTCCACTTT. Its protein product is CASSYQGGGSPLHF.

The chain links TRBV29-1 to TRBJ2-2; a weak D match, TRBD2 (5 bases). Germline V gene data show CDR1 as SQVTM and CDR2 as ANQGSEA. Trimming removed 4 bases at V and 3 bases at J, with 9 bases between. The CDR3 has 13 residues. The CDR3, as DNA: TGCAGCGTTGTCGGGGTCGACACCGGGGAGCTGTTTTTT. As protein: CSVVGVDTGELFF.

Points on this clonotype: Its ends do not fully match the called genes, so a read error is possible. J is TRBJ1-2 and V is TRBV5-1; D gene unclear. Germline lookup yields CDR1 SGHRS and CDR2 YFSETQ. This CDR3 has 14 residues. CDR3 loop: CACSPADNRSGYTF. CDR3 nucleotides: TGCGCCTGCAGCCCGGCAGACAATAGGAGTGGCTACACCTTC.

A note on this clonotype: Sequence at one end of the junction differs from germline and may be a read error. V and J are TRBV7-8 and TRBJ2-1; 9 bases line up with TRBD2. This CDR3 is built from 16 residues. CDR1 and CDR2 (germline): SGHVS, FQNEAQ. CDR3 bases: TGTGACAGCAGCCATAGGACTAGCGATCCCTACAATGAGCAGTTCTTC. Amino acid sequence: CDSSHRTSDPYNEQFF.

As for this clonotype: At one of its ends the junction is not consistent with the germline gene, which may arise from a read error. The chain links TRBV7-9 to TRBJ2-5; 9 nucleotides line up with TRBD1. The germline gives CDR1 SEHNR, CDR2 FQNEAQ (reference sequence). CDR3 length: 16 amino acids. The CDR3 DNA reads TGTACCAACAGCAAGGGGACAGGGTTCAGCCAAGAGACCCGGTACTTC. Translation: CTNSKGTGFSQETRYF.

As for this clonotype: Without the conserved terminal phenylalanine or tryptophan, this CDR3 likely stems from a read error. This chain connects TRBV12-3 or TRBV12-4 to TRBJ1-1; D remains ambiguous. The CDR3 is 13 residues long. DNA of the CDR3: TGTACCGGCAGTCAAAGGGAGAACACTGAAGCTTTCTCT. Protein product: CTGSQRENTEAFS.

At least ten counts were recorded for this clonotype. The chain combines TRBV11-2 with TRBJ2-1; TRBD2 agrees at 15 bases. The V gene end was trimmed by 0 bases and the J gene end by 3 bases; junction bases not matched to a gene: 6. In germline, CDR1 is SGHAT, CDR2 FQNNGV. The CDR3 sequence is 19 residues long. CDR3 DNA: TGTGCCAGCAGCTTAGATGGACTAGCGGGGGGGAGTAACTACAATGAGCAGTTCTTC. It encodes CASSLDGLAGGSNYNEQFF. The full variable domain, with the rest looked up from reference TRBV11-2 and TRBJ2-1, is EAGVAQSPRYKIIEKRQSVAFWCNPISGHATLYWYQQILGQGPKLLIQFQNNGVVDDSQLPKDRFSAERLKGVDSTLKIQPAKLEDSAVYLCASSLDGLAGGSNYNEQFFGPGTRLTVL.

This clonotype was detected many times. The chain joins TRBV12-3 or TRBV12-4 to TRBJ2-5, with a weak D call TRBD1 (6 bases). V was pared by 6 bases and J by 1 base, with 9 bases between. This CDR3 contains 13 residues. The CDR3 DNA sequence: TGTGCCAGCAGAGGACAGATCCAAGAGACCCAGTACTTC. Translated, it gives CASRGQIQETQYF.

Points on this clonotype: This may be a read error: a much more frequent sequence differs by one nucleotide. In DNA, the CDR3 is TGCATTGCTGAGGGGGCGGACCCACTCCCCGGGGCCGGCTACACCTTC. Translating it yields CIAEGADPLPGAGYTF. The rearrangement uses TRBV20-1 and TRBJ1-2; 7 bases align to TRBD1. The CDR3 length is 16 residues. The V gene's germline CDR1 is DFQATT and CDR2 SNEGSKA (reference sequence).

In regard to this clonotype: This may be a read error: a much more frequent sequence differs by one nucleotide. The chain is built from TRBV4-1 and TRBJ1-5, with D maybe TRBD1 (6 bases). This CDR3 has 15 residues. The germline gives CDR1 MGHRA, CDR2 YSYEKL. CDR3 DNA: TGCGCCAGCAGTCTACAGGGAATTAGCAATCAGCTCCAGCATTTT. Encoded protein: CASSLQGISNQLQHF.

At least ten counts were recorded for this clonotype. CDR3 protein: CASGLGILAGDTDTQYF. CDR3 nucleotides: TGTGCTAGTGGTTTGGGCATACTAGCGGGGGACACAGATACGCAGTATTTT. This chain uses TRBV12-5 with TRBJ2-3; 11 bases agree with TRBD2. V was clipped by 1 base and J by 2 bases; unmatched bases: 5. Germline values: CDR1 LGHNT, CDR2 FRNRAP. The CDR3 is made up of 17 amino acids. The full variable domain, in which reference TRBV12-5 and TRBJ2-3 provide the parts outside the CDR3, is DARVTQTPRHKVTEMGQEVTMRCQPILGHNTVFWYRQTMMQGLELLAYFRNRAPLDDSGMPKDRFSAEMPDATLATLKIQPSEPRDSAVYFCASGLGILAGDTDTQYFGPGTRLTVL.

This clonotype was seen ten or more times. This chain connects TRBV12-3 or TRBV12-4 to TRBJ2-7, with D tentatively TRBD2 (7 bases). The CDR3 covers 16 residues. V dropped 1 base and J dropped 2 bases, with 15 bases sitting between them. The CDR3 DNA follows: TGTGCCAGCAGTTTAGAGGGGGGGCTAAGGGCCTACGAGCAGTACTTC. Its protein is CASSLEGGLRAYEQYF.

Worth noting for this clonotype: It may be a read error: a sequence one base away is much more abundant. The chain recombines TRBV20-1 with TRBJ2-2; D is unresolved. Germline V gene sequence: CDR1 DFQATT, CDR2 SNEGSKA (reference sequence). The length of the CDR3 is 15 residues. V gave up 5 bases and J gave up 1 base, with 14 bases separating them. CDR3 amino acids: CSAGGRHVNTGELFF. The CDR3 coding sequence is TGCAGTGCTGGTGGACGACATGTGAACACCGGGGAGCTGTTTTTT.

About this clonotype: Possible read error: a much larger clone is one base away. The V and J genes are TRBV6-2 or TRBV6-3 and TRBJ2-2; D possibly corresponds to TRBD2 (5 bases). CDR1 and CDR2 (germline): MNHEY, SVGEGT. This CDR3 region has 14 residues. The DNA for the CDR3 is TGTGCCGGCAGAACCGGGACGAACACCGGGGAGCTGTTTTTT. Protein product: CAGRTGTNTGELFF.

This clonotype was seen ten or more times. J is TRBJ2-2 and V is TRBV5-5, with D possibly being TRBD1 (5 bases). This CDR3 is built from 15 residues. The V gene lost 0 bases and the J gene lost 2 bases, with 8 bases spanning the gap. Germline V gives CDR1 SGHKS, CDR2 YYEKEE (reference sequence). CDR3 sequence reads: CASSLVQGNTGELFF. CDR3 in DNA: TGTGCCAGCAGCTTGGTTCAGGGAAACACCGGGGAGCTGTTTTTT.